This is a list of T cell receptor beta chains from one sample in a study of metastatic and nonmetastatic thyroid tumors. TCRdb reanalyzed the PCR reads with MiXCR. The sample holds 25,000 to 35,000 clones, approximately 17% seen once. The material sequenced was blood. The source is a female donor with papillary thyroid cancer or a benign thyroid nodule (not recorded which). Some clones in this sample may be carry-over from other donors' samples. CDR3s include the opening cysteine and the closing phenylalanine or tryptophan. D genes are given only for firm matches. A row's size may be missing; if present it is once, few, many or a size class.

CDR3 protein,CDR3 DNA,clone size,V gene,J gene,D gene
CASSLGSSGANVLTF,TGTGCCAGCAGCTTGGGTTCTTCTGGGGCCAACGTCCTGACTTTC,.,TRBV5-6,TRBJ2-6,.
CASRDRGEYEQYF,TGCGCCAGCAGAGACAGGGGGGAATACGAGCAGTACTTC,many,TRBV5-1,TRBJ2-7,TRBD1
CASSLGWESREQYF,TGCGCCAGCAGCTTGGGGTGGGAATCACGCGAGCAGTACTTC,.,TRBV5-1,TRBJ2-7,.
CASSLALGRPETQYF,TGTGCCAGCAGCTTGGCCCTGGGTAGACCGGAGACCCAGTACTTC,many,TRBV5-6,TRBJ2-5,.
CASSLVADPYSNQPQHF,TGTGCCAGCAGTTTGGTGGCGGACCCTTATAGCAATCAGCCCCAGCATTTT,many,TRBV12-3/TRBV12-4,TRBJ1-5,.
CASSPTSGGPEQFF,TGTGCCAGCTCACCGACGAGCGGGGGGCCTGAGCAGTTCTTC,many,TRBV18,TRBJ2-1,TRBD2
CSARAALAGGSSYEQYF,TGCAGTGCTAGAGCGGCGCTAGCGGGGGGAAGCTCCTACGAGCAGTACTTC,many,TRBV20-1,TRBJ2-7,TRBD2
CASSYLALARVETQYF,TGCGCCAGCAGTTACCTTGCACTAGCCAGAGTGGAGACCCAGTACTTC,.,TRBV6-2/TRBV6-3,TRBJ2-5,.
CASSFPGTHGGEQYF,TGTGCCAGCAGCTTTCCCGGGACCCATGGGGGCGAGCAGTACTTC,.,TRBV5-8,TRBJ2-7,.
CSAMESSYEQYF,TGCAGTGCTATGGAGAGCTCCTACGAGCAGTACTTC,many,TRBV20-1,TRBJ2-7,.
CASSDGGRETQYF,TGCGCCAGCAGTGATGGGGGAAGAGAGACCCAGTACTTC,many,TRBV10-2,TRBJ2-5,.
CASSLSLGIAGGIVDTQYF,TGTGCCAGCAGCCTCTCCTTGGGCATAGCGGGGGGAATCGTAGATACGCAGTATTTT,many,TRBV4-2,TRBJ2-3,TRBD2
CASSFGPTGGVAGDTEAFF,TGTGCCAGCAGTTTCGGCCCTACAGGTGGCGTCGCCGGGGACACTGAAGCTTTCTTT,.,TRBV12-3/TRBV12-4,TRBJ1-1,.
CASSATGTGSSGANVLTF,TGTGCCAGTAGTGCCACCGGGACAGGTTCCTCTGGGGCCAACGTCCTGACTTTC,.,TRBV19,TRBJ2-6,TRBD1
CASSYPPGGEAQYF,TGTGCCAGCAGCTATCCTCCAGGGGGAGAGGCCCAGTACTTC,many,TRBV7-2,TRBJ2-5,TRBD1
CASSLSGWADSTQYF,TGTGCCAGCAGCCTTAGCGGGTGGGCCGATTCTACTCAGTATTTT,few,TRBV12-3/TRBV12-4,TRBJ2-3,TRBD2
CASRDTARPEQYF,TGTGCCAGCAGGGATACGGCGCGCCCCGAGCAGTACTTC,many,TRBV11-2,TRBJ2-7,.
CATAGETGSDTHYF,TGTGCCACCGCGGGCGAGACAGGGTCAGATACGCATTATTTT,.,TRBV28,TRBJ2-3,TRBD1
CASSEGYSNQPQHF,TGTGCCAGCAGTGAAGGGTATAGCAATCAGCCCCAGCATTTT,many,TRBV6-1,TRBJ1-5,.
CACSPRGLAYNEQFF,TGTGCCTGCAGTCCCAGGGGATTGGCCTACAATGAGCAGTTCTTC,.,TRBV2,TRBJ2-1,.
CASSSRWGGGTDTQYF,TGTGCCAGCAGCTCACGCTGGGGGGGGGGCACAGATACGCAGTATTTT,many,TRBV9,TRBJ2-3,TRBD2
CAISDLRQGKETQYF,TGTGCCATCAGTGATTTGAGACAGGGTAAAGAGACCCAGTACTTC,many,TRBV10-3,TRBJ2-5,TRBD1
CAWTYDNRRSEAFF,TGTGCCTGGACTTACGACAACAGGAGATCTGAAGCTTTCTTT,many,TRBV30,TRBJ1-1,.
CATSRDRETGFGYTF,TGTGCCACCAGCAGAGATAGGGAGACAGGGTTTGGCTACACCTTC,many,TRBV15,TRBJ1-2,TRBD1
CASSQLPGLAAYNEQFF,TGTGCCAGCAGCCAACTACCGGGACTAGCGGCTTACAATGAGCAGTTCTTC,many,TRBV6-6,TRBJ2-1,TRBD2
CASSNTGGMSHPQHF,TGTGCCAGTAGTAATACGGGGGGAATGAGTCATCCCCAGCATTTT,.,TRBV19,TRBJ1-5,.
CAISESMESGDANEQFF,TGTGCCATCAGTGAGTCGATGGAAAGCGGAGACGCAAATGAGCAGTTCTTC,few,TRBV10-3,TRBJ2-1,.
CAWSQGRLSNQPQHF,TGTGCCTGGAGCCAAGGGCGGTTGAGCAATCAGCCCCAGCATTTT,many,TRBV30,TRBJ1-5,.
CASSSTGGISGNNEQFF,TGTGCCAGCAGTTCGACAGGGGGCATAAGTGGGAACAATGAGCAGTTCTTC,.,TRBV28,TRBJ2-1,TRBD1
CSARQGRYRQETQYF,TGCAGCGCCCGTCAGGGGAGGTATCGACAAGAGACCCAGTACTTC,many,TRBV20-1,TRBJ2-5,.
CASSLAWGISNQPQHF,TGTGCCAGCAGTCTCGCCTGGGGGATTAGCAATCAGCCCCAGCATTTT,many,TRBV28,TRBJ1-5,.
CASSRGQGVNNPLHF,TGTGCCAGTAGCCGGGGACAGGGAGTTAATAACCCCCTCCACTTT,many,TRBV19,TRBJ1-6,TRBD1
CATLAGSTDTQYF,TGTGCCACACTAGCGGGGTCCACAGATACGCAGTATTTT,many,TRBV15,TRBJ2-3,TRBD2
CASRAFEGSTEAFF,TGTGCCAGCAGGGCTTTTGAGGGTTCCACTGAAGCTTTCTTT,many,TRBV2,TRBJ1-1,.
CASSHRDREFYEQYF,TGTGCCAGCAGCCACCGTGACAGAGAGTTCTACGAGCAGTACTTC,many,TRBV7-3,TRBJ2-7,.
CSAPVLDRGNSYEQYF,TGCAGTGCGCCCGTCCTCGACAGGGGAAACTCCTACGAGCAGTACTTC,many,TRBV20-1,TRBJ2-7,TRBD1
CASSLRGAVNQPQHF,TGTGCCAGCAGTTTGCGAGGGGCGGTTAATCAGCCCCAGCATTTT,many,TRBV27,TRBJ1-5,.
CVSSPAGLGGETQYF,TGTGTCAGCAGCCCAGCGGGACTAGGGGGGGAGACCCAGTACTTC,.,TRBV11-2,TRBJ2-5,TRBD2
CASSQVLSGGQIYRYEQYF,TGTGCCAGCAGCCAAGTGCTTAGCGGGGGCCAGATCTACAGGTACGAGCAGTACTTC,many,TRBV3-2,TRBJ2-7,.
CASSGSTELAWGRSYNEQFF,TGTGCCAGCAGCGGTTCAACGGAACTAGCTTGGGGGCGCTCCTACAATGAGCAGTTCTTC,.,TRBV7-6,TRBJ2-1,.
CASSPFPGGQGSNEQFF,TGTGCCAGCAGTCCCTTCCCGGGGGGACAGGGTAGCAATGAGCAGTTCTTC,many,TRBV6-5,TRBJ2-1,TRBD1
CASGRGEETQYF,TGTGCCAGCGGGCGGGGTGAGGAGACCCAGTACTTC,many,TRBV6-1,TRBJ2-5,.
CASSLSGGETQYF,TGTGCCAGCAGTTTGTCGGGTGGTGAGACCCAGTACTTC,many,TRBV28,TRBJ2-5,.